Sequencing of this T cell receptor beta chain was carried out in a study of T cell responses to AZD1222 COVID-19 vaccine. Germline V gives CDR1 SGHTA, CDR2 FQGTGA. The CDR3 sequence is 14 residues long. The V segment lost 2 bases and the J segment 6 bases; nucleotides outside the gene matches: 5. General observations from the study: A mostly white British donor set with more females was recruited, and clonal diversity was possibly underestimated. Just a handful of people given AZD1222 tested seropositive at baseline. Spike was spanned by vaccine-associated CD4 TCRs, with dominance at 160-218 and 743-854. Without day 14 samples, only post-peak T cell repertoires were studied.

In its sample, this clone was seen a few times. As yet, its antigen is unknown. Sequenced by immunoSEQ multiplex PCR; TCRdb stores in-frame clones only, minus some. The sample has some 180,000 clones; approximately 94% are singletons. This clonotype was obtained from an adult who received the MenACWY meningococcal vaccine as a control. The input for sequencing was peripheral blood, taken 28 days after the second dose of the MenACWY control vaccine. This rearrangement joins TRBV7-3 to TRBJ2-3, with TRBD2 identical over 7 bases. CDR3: CASSLLAEGDTQYF. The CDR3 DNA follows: TGTGCCAGCAGCTTACTAGCGGAGGGGGATACGCAGTATTTT.